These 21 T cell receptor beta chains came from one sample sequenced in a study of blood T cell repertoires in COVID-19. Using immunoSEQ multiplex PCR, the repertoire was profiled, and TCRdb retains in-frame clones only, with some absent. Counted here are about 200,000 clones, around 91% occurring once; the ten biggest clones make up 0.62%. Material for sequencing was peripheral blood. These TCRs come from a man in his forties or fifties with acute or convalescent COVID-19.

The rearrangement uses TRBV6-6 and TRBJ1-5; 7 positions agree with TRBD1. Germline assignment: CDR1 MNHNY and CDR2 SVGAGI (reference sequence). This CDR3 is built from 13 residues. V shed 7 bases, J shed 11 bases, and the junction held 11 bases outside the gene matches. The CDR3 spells CASTRQGGSTQHF. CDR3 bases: TGTGCCAGCACCAGACAGGGTGGGTCAACCCAGCATTTT.

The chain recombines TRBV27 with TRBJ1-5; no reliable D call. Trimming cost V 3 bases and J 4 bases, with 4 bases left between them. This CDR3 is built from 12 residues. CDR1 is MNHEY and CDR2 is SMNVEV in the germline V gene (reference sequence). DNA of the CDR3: TGTGCCAGCAGTTTCGTAAATCAGCCCCAGCATTTT. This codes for CASSFVNQPQHF.

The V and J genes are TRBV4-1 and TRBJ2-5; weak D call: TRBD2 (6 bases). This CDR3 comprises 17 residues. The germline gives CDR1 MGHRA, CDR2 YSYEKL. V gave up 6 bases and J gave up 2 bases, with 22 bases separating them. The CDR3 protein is CASRATFLRDLQETQYF. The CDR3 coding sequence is TGCGCCAGCAGGGCGACCTTCCTGCGGGACTTGCAAGAGACCCAGTACTTC.

The CDR3 region is CASSNRDREEQFF. The DNA for the CDR3 is TGTGCCAGCAGTAACCGGGACAGGGAAGAACAGTTCTTC. This chain connects TRBV6-5 to TRBJ2-1, with 9 bases that match TRBD1. This CDR3 has 13 residues. Germline V lookup: CDR1 MNHEY, CDR2 SVGAGI. V trimming: 5 bases; J trimming: 13 bases; junction bases outside the gene matches: 9.

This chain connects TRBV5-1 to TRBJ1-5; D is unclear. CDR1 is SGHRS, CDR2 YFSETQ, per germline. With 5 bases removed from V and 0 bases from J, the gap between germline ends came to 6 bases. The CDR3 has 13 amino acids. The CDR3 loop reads CASRRDSNQPQHF. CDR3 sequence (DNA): TGCGCCAGCAGGAGGGATAGCAATCAGCCCCAGCATTTT. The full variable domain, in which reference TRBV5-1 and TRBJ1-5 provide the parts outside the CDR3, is KAGVTQTPRYLIKTRGQQVTLSCSPISGHRSVSWYQQTPGQGLQFLFEYFSETQRNKGNFPGRFSGRQFSNSRSEMNVSTLELGDSALYLCASRRDSNQPQHFGDGTRLSIL.

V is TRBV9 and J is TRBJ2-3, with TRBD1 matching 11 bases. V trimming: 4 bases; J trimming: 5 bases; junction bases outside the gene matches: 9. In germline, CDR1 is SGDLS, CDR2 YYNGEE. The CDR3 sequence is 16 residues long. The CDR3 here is CASSLAGQGAQDTQYF. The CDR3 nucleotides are TGTGCCAGCAGCCTCGCCGGACAGGGGGCCCAAGATACGCAGTATTTT.

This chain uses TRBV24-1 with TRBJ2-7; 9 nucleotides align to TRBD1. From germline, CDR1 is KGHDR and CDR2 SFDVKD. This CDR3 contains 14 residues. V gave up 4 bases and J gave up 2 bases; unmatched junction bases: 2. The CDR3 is CATSERDRAYEQYF. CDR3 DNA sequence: TGTGCCACCAGTGAACGGGACAGGGCCTACGAGCAGTACTTC.

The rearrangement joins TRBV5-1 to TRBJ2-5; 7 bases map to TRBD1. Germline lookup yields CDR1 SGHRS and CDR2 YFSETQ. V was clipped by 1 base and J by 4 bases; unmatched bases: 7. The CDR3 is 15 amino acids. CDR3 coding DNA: TGCGCCAGCAGCTTGTTAGGGGGCGAAGGAGAGACCCAGTACTTC. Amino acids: CASSLLGGEGETQYF.

The CDR3 region is CASTQGSNQPQHF. CDR3 coding DNA: TGTGCCAGCACCCAGGGAAGCAATCAGCCCCAGCATTTT. The rearrangement joins TRBV28 to TRBJ1-5, with D perhaps matching TRBD1 (5 bases). Trimming removed 7 bases from V and 1 base from J, with 8 bases in between. Germline values: CDR1 MDHEN, CDR2 SYDVKM. The CDR3 is 13 amino acids.

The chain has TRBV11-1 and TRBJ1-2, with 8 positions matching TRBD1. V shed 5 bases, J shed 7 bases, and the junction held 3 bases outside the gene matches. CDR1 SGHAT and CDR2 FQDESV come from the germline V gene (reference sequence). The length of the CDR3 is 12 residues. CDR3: CASSPTGAGYTF. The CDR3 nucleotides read TGTGCCAGCAGCCCGACAGGGGCTGGCTACACCTTC. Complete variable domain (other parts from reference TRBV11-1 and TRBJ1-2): EAEVAQSPRYKITEKSQAVAFWCDPISGHATLYWYRQILGQGPELLVQFQDESVVDDSQLPKDRFSAERLKGVDSTLKIQPAELGDSAMYLCASSPTGAGYTFGSGTRLTVV.

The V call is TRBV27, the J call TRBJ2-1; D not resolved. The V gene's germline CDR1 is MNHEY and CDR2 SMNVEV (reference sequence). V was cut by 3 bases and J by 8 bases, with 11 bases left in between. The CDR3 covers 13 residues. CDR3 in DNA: TGTGCCAGCAGTTTCCCGGGTGGAGATGAGCAGTTCTTC. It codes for CASSFPGGDEQFF.

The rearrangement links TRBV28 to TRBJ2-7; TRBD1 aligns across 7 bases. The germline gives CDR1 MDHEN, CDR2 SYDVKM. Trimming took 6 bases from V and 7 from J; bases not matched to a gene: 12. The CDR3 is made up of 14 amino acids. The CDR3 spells CASRPAGGTGEQYV. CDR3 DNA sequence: TGTGCCAGCAGGCCGGCAGGGGGAACGGGGGAGCAGTACGTC.

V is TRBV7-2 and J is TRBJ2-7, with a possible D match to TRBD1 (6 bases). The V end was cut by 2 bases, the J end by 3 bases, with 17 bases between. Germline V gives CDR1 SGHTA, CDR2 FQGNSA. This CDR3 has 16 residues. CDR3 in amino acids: CASSLYGGSSLYEQYF. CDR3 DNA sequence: TGTGCCAGCAGCTTATATGGGGGCTCGTCCCTCTACGAGCAGTACTTC. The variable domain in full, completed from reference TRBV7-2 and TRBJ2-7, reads GAGVSQSPSNKVTEKGKDVELRCDPISGHTALYWYRQSLGQGLEFLIYFQGNSAPDKSGLPSDRFSAERTGGSVSTLTIQRTQQEDSAVYLCASSLYGGSSLYEQYFGPGTRLTVT.

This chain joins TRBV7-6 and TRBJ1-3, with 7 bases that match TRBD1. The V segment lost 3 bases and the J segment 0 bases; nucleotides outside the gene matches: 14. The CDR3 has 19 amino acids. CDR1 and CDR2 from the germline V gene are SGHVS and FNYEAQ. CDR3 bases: TGTGCCAGCAGCTTCCGATCTCGACCGGGACAGAGCTCTGGAAACACCATATATTTT. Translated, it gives CASSFRSRPGQSSGNTIYF.

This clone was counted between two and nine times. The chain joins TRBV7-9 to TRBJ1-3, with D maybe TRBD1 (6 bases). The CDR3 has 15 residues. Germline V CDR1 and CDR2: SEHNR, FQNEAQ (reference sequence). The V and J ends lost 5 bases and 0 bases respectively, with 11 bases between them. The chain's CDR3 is CASSLTGTSGNTIYF. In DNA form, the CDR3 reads TGTGCCAGCAGCCTAACAGGGACCTCTGGAAACACCATATATTTT.

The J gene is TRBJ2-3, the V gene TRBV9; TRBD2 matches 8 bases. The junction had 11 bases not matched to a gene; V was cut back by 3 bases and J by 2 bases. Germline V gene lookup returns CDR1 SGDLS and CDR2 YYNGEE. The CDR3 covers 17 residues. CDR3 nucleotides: TGTGCCAGCAGCGAGGCGGGGGGTAAGGGTCCCACAGATACGCAGTATTTT. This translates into CASSEAGGKGPTDTQYF.

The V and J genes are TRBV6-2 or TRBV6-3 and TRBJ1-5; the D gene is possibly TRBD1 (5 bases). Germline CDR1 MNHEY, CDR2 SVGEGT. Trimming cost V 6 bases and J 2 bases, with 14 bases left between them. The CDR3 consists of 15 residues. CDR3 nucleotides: TGTGCCAGCAGCTCACGGGGGGGAGGCAATCAGCCCCAGCATTTT. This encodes CASSSRGGGNQPQHF.

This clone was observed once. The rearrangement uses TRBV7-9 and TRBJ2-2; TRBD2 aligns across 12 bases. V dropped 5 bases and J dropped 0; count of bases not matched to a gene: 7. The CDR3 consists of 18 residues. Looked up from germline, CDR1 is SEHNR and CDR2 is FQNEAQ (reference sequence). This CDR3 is CASSPTSGRLTNTGELFF. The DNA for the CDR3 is TGTGCCAGCAGCCCCACTAGCGGGAGGCTCACGAACACCGGGGAGCTGTTTTTT.

The CDR3 DNA is TGTGCCAGCAGCTTAGGTCCAGGCACACATTTCAACACTGAAGCTTTCTTT. Protein product: CASSLGPGTHFNTEAFF. The rearrangement uses TRBV7-6 and TRBJ1-1; no clear D gene. This CDR3 is built from 17 residues. The V gene's germline CDR1 is SGHVS and CDR2 FNYEAQ. Trimming shortened V by 1 base and J by 2 bases, and 17 bases separated the two germline ends. Variable domain in full (rest from reference TRBV7-6 and TRBJ1-1): GAGVSQSPRYKVTKRGQDVALRCDPISGHVSLYWYRQALGQGPEFLTYFNYEAQQDKSGLPNDRFSAERPEGSISTLTIQRTEQRDSAMYRCASSLGPGTHFNTEAFFGQGTRLTVV.

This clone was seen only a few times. CDR3 sequence: CASSLAGGRGQPQHF. CDR3 sequence (DNA): TGCGCCAGCAGCTTGGCGGGGGGGCGCGGTCAGCCCCAGCATTTT. The chain joins TRBV5-1 to TRBJ1-5; D may be TRBD1 (6 bases). V was shortened by 0 bases and J by 6 bases, with 13 bases between the two germline ends. This CDR3 has 15 residues. Germline CDR1 reads SGHRS; CDR2 reads YFSETQ.

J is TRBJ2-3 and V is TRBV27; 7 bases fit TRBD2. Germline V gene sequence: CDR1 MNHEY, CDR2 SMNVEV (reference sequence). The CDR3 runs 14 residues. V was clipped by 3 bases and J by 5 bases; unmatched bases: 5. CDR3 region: CASSLGGAGDTQYF. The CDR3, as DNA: TGTGCCAGCAGTTTGGGAGGGGCCGGAGATACGCAGTATTTT.